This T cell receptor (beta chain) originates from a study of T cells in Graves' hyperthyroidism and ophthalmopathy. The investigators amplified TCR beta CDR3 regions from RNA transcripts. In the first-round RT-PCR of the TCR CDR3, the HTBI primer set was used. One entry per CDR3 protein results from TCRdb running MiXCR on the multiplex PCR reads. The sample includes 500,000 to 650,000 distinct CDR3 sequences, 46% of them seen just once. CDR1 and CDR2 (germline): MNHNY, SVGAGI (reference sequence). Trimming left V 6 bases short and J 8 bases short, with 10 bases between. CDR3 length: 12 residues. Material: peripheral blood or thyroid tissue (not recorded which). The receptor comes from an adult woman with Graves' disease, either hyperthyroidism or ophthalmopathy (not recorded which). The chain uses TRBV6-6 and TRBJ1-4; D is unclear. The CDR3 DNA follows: TGTGCCAGCAGCCCCCCGACAGAAAAACTGTTTTTT. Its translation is CASSPPTEKLFF.